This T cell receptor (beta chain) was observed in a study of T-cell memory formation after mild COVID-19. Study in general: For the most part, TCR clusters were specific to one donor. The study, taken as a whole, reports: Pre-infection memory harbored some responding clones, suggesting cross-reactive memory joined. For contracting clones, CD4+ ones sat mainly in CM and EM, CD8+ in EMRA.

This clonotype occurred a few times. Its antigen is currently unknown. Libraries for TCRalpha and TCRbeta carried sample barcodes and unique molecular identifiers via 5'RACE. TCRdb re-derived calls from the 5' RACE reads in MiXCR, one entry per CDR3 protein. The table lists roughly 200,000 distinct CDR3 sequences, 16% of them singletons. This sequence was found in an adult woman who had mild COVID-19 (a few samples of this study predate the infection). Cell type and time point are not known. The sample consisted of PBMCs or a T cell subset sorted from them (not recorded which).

CDR3 nucleotides: TGTGCCAGCAGCCGAGGACAGGGGGCAGTTAATGAGCAGTTCTTC. Translation gives CASSRGQGAVNEQFF. The V call is TRBV3-1, the J call TRBJ2-1; TRBD1 agrees at 11 bases. Germline V lookup: CDR1 LGHDT, CDR2 YNNKEL (reference sequence). Trimming removed 4 bases from V and 7 bases from J; junction bases left unmatched: 6. CDR3 length: 15 amino acids.